Below, one T cell receptor beta chain is given with its context. No antigen is known for it. The V end was cut by 8 bases, the J end by 8 bases, with 15 bases between. The CDR3 is 13 amino acids. The germline V gene encodes CDR1 SEHNR and CDR2 FQNEAQ (reference sequence). The source of the sample is a study of cytomegalovirus exposure and HLA in healthy donors. Study observations and caveats: The authors considered a cluster of highly shared sequence variants likely to be a sequencing artifact. A later analysis appeared to link common viral pathogens to several of the most significant clusters. A later analysis reportedly found fewer N-insertions in an Asian-associated ancestry cluster than the roughly 670-donor mean. The availability of immune exposure information extended only to CMV serostatus.

PCR used 60 Vbeta primers and 13 Jbeta primers. The protocol was immunoSEQ multiplex PCR, while the TCRdb copy is restricted to in-frame clones and leaves out a portion. The sample has under 200,000 clones; 81% are singletons. The sequence derives from a man aged 40-50 years in good health and CMV-seropositive. The chain is built from TRBV7-9 and TRBJ1-4; D is unclear. The sample comprised PBMCs. Written as DNA, the CDR3 is TGTGCCAGCTCCAGAGGGCTGGGAGAAAAACTGTTTTTT. Translated: CASSRGLGEKLFF.